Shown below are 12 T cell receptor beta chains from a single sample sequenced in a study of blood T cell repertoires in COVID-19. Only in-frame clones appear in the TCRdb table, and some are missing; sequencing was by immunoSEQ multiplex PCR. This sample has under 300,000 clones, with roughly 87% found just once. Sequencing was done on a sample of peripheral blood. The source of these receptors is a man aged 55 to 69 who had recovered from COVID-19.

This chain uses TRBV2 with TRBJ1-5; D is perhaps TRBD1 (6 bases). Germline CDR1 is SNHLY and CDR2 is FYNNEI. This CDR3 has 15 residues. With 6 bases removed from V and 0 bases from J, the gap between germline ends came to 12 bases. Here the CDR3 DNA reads TGTGCCAGCAGGTCCCAGGGGCTTAGCAATCAGCCCCAGCATTTT. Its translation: CASRSQGLSNQPQHF. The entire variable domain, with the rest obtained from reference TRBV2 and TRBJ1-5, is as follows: EPEVTQTPSHQVTQMGQEVILRCVPISNHLYFYWYRQILGQKVEFLVSFYNNEISEKSEIFDDQFSVERPDGSNFTLKIRSTKLEDSAMYFCASRSQGLSNQPQHFGDGTRLSIL.

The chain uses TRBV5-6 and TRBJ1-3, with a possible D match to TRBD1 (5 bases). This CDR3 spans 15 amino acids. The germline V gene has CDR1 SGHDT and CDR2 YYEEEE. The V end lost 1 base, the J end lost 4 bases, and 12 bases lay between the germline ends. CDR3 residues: CASSLTSGYGNTIYF. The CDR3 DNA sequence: TGTGCCAGCAGCTTGACGTCAGGGTACGGAAACACCATATATTTT.

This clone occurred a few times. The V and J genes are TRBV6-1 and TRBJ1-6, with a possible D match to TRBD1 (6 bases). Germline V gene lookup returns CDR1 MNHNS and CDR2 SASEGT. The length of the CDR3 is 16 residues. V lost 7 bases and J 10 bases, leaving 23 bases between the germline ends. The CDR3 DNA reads TGTGCCAGCATTGACACCGGGCTCCTTAGGGGGTCACCCCTCCACTTT. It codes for CASIDTGLLRGSPLHF.

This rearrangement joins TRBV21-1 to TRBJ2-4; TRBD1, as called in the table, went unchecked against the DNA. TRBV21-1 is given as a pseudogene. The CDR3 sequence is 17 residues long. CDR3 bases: TGTGCCAGCAGCAAAGTTGGGACAGGGGGGGCCAAAAACATTCAGTACTTC. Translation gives CASSKVGTGGAKNIQYF.

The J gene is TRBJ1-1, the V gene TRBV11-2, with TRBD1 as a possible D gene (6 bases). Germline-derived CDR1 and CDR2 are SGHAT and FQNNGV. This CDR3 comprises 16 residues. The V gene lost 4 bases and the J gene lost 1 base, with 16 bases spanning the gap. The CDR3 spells CASSSRYAQGNTEAFF. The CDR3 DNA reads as TGTGCCAGCAGCTCCCGATACGCACAGGGGAACACTGAAGCTTTCTTT.

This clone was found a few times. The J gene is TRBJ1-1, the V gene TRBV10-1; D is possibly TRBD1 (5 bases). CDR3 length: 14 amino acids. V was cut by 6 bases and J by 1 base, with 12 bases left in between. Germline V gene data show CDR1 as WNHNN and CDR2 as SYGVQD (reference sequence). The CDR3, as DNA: TGCGCCAGCAGCCCACGGGGGTCGAACACTGAAGCTTTCTTT. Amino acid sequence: CASSPRGSNTEAFF.

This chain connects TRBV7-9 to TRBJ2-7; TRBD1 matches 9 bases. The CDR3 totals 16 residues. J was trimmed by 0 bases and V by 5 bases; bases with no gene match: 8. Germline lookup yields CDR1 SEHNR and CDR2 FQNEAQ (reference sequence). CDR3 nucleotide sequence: TGTGCCAGCAGCGACCGACAGGGGGGACTCTCCTACGAGCAGTACTTC. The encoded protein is CASSDRQGGLSYEQYF.

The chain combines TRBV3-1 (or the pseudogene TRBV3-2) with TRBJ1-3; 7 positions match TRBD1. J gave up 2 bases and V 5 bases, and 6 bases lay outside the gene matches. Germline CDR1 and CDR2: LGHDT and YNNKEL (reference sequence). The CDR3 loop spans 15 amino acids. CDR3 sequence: CASSASGGTGNTIYF. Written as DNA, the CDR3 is TGTGCCAGCAGCGCATCAGGGGGTACTGGAAACACCATATATTTT.

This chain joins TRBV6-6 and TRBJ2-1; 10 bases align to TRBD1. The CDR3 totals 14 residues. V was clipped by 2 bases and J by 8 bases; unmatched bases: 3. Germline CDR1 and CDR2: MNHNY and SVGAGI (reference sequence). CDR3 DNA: TGTGCCAGCAGTTACGGGACAGGGGCCGATGAGCAGTTCTTC. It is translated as CASSYGTGADEQFF.

CDR3 coding DNA: TGTGCCAGCAGCTTGGGAGGGGGAAACTCTGGAAACACCATATATTTT. It yields the protein CASSLGGGNSGNTIYF. This rearrangement joins TRBV5-4 to TRBJ1-3; possible D gene TRBD1, 6 bases. CDR1 is SGHNT and CDR2 is YYREEE in the germline V gene (reference sequence). Trimming took 0 bases from V and 0 from J, leaving 10 bases between them. The CDR3 covers 16 residues.

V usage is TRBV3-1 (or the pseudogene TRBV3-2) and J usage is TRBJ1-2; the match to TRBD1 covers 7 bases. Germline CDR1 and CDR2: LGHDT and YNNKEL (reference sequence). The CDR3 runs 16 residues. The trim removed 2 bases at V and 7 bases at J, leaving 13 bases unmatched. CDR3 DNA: TGTGCCAGCAGCCAACTGGTGACAGGGCTTGGTGGTGGCTACACCTTC. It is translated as CASSQLVTGLGGGYTF.

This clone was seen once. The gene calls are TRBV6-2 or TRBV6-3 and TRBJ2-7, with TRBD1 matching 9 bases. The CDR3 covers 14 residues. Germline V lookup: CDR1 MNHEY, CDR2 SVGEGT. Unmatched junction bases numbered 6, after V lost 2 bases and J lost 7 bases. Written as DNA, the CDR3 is TGTGCCAGCAGTTACGGAGGGACAGGGTGGGAGCAGTACGTC. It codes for CASSYGGTGWEQYV.